These 27 T cell receptor beta chains originate from one sample sequenced in a study of tissue T cells after allogeneic stem cell transplantation. The method was immunoSEQ multiplex PCR; TCRdb's version includes in-frame clones alone and lacks a portion of them. The sample contains around 8,000 clones, roughly a third of which appear only once. Sample time point: mouse harvest day 14 after allogeneic transplant. Each mouse received 10^7 T-cell-depleted marrow cells plus 10^6 splenic CD5+ T cells by tail vein. The sequencing input was skin. Receptors were obtained from a female BALB/c mouse given C57BL/6 T cells with graft-versus-host disease after an allogeneic hematopoietic cell transplant.

This clone was found a few times. The genes are named according to mouse. The read halts 1 residue ahead of the CDR3 end, with the missing end drawn from the germline J gene. V and J are TRBV13-2 and TRBJ2-5; D gene ambiguous. The V end lost 1 base, the J end lost 10 bases, and 1 base lay between the germline ends. Germline CDR1 NNHNN, CDR2 SYGAGS (reference sequence). The CDR3 contains 9 residues. CDR3 bases read: TGTGCCAGCGGTGATCCCCAGTAC. It codes for CASGDPQY. The whole CDR3 sequence reads CASGDPQYF.

As to this clone: Mouse gene names and germline throughout. The CDR3 is cut off 1 residue early in the read; its end comes from the germline J gene. This chain joins TRBV3 and TRBJ2-2; D gene ambiguous. Germline V lookup: CDR1 SNHLY, CDR2 FYNGKV (reference sequence). V was clipped by 3 bases and J by 0 bases, with 5 bases between them. The CDR3 totals 14 residues. The chain's CDR3 is CASSFQTNTGQLYF. CDR3 bases read: TGTGCCAGCAGCTTCCAAACAAACACCGGGCAGCTCTAC. The whole variable domain, filled in from reference TRBV3 and TRBJ2-2, reads GPKVLQIPSHQIIDMGQMVTLNCDPVSNHLYFYWYKQILGQQMEFLVNFYNGKVMEKSKLFKDQFSVERPDGSYFTLKIQPTALEDSAVYFCASSFQTNTGQLYFGEGSKLTVL.

Concerning this clone itself: Mouse germline and gene names are used. The read terminates 1 residue ahead of where the CDR3 ends, so the germline J gene completes it. V gene TRBV16 combines with J gene TRBJ2-5, with 7 bases aligning to TRBD2. The germline V gene encodes CDR1 SGHSA and CDR2 FRNQAP. CDR3 length: 14 residues. Unmatched junction bases numbered 0, after V lost 0 bases and J lost 3 bases. CDR3 protein: CASSLEGLQDTQYF. The sequenced part of the CDR3 DNA is TGTGCAAGCAGCTTAGAGGGACTGCAAGACACCCAGTAC. Based on the CDR3 plus reference TRBV16 and TRBJ2-5, the full variable domain is NAGVIQTPRHKVTGKGQEATLWCEPISGHSAVFWYRQTIVQGLEFLTYFRNQAPIDDSGMPKERFSAQMPNQSHSTLKIQSTQPQDSAVYLCASSLEGLQDTQYFGPGTRLLVL.

To note about this clone: Gene and germline names: mouse. The read terminates 1 residue before the CDR3 end, so the remaining end is supplied by the germline J gene. This sample includes further DNA sequences coding for the same CDR3. The V call is TRBV13-1, the J call TRBJ2-3; 8 bases agree with TRBD2. The germline V gene has CDR1 NSHNY and CDR2 SYGAGN. CDR3 length: 16 amino acids. Trimming took 1 base from V and 3 from J; bases not matched to a gene: 7. The CDR3 here is CASSDLGGGGAETLYF. Incomplete CDR3 DNA: TGTGCCAGCAGTGATCTGGGGGGTGGGGGGGCAGAAACGCTGTAT.

By share, this clone ranks as medium-sized (0.01 to 0.1%). Germline and genes here are mouse. The DNA ends 1 residue before the CDR3 does, and the rest of the CDR3 is filled in from the germline J gene. V is TRBV26 and J is TRBJ1-6; D call uncertain. TRBJ1-6 qualifies as an ORF whose function is uncertain. The CDR3 is 15 amino acids. V dropped 2 bases and J dropped 0 bases, with 5 bases sitting between them. CDR1 KGHPV and CDR2 FQNQEV come from the germline V gene (reference sequence). The CDR3 DNA, read in part, is TGTGCCAGCAGTCTGGGGATTTCCTATAATTCGCCCCTCTAC. Its protein is CASSLGISYNSPLY. The complete CDR3 reads CASSLGISYNSPLYF.

This clone was seen a few times. All gene names here are mouse names. The read stops 1 residue short of the end of the CDR3; the missing end is completed from the germline J gene. The chain joins TRBV13-3 to TRBJ2-7; D gene unclear. The CDR3 contains 12 residues. V was shortened by 2 bases and J by 1 base, with 4 bases between the two germline ends. Germline-derived CDR1 and CDR2 are NNHDY and SYVADS. The CDR3 DNA, read in part, is TGTGCCAGCAGTGAGGCATCCTATGAACAGTAC. It translates to CASSEASYEQY. The full CDR3 reads CASSEASYEQYF.

As to this clone: The genes and germline here are from mouse. The CDR3 end falls 1 residue outside the read, so it is completed with the germline J gene. This rearrangement joins TRBV13-3 to TRBJ2-5; perhaps TRBD2 as D (7 bases). CDR1 and CDR2 from the germline V gene are NNHDY and SYVADS. The CDR3 is made up of 14 amino acids. Trimming pared 5 bases from V and 5 bases from J, leaving 15 bases between. CDR3 DNA (partial): TGTGCCAGCAGCGGGGGGCAGGGTGCAGACACCCAGTAC. It specifies CASSGGQGADTQY. Given in full, the CDR3 is CASSGGQGADTQYF. Looking up the rest from reference TRBV13-3 and TRBJ2-5 gives the full variable domain: EAAVTQSPRSKVAVTGGKVTLSCHQTNNHDYMYWYRQDTGHGLRLIHYSYVADSTEKGDIPDGYKASRPSQENFSLILELASLSQTAVYFCASSGGQGADTQYFGPGTRLLVL.

To note about this clone: Gene names are the mouse ones. The DNA ends 1 residue before the CDR3 does, and the rest of the CDR3 is filled in from the germline J gene. The genes are TRBV26 and TRBJ1-4; D unresolved. Between the trimmed V and J ends, which lost 4 bases and 2 bases, there was a span of 8 bases. The CDR3 sequence is 14 residues long. CDR1 and CDR2 (germline): KGHPV, FQNQEV (reference sequence). The CDR3 is CASSPDNSNERLFF. CDR3 bases read: TGTGCCAGCAGTCCAGACAACTCCAACGAAAGATTATTT.

Sample share makes this clone medium-sized. Gene names denote mouse genes. The CDR3 end is not reached by the read, which stops 1 residue before it; the germline J gene fills it in. The chain combines TRBV1 with TRBJ2-1, with 8 bases identical to TRBD2. Germline CDR1 is NSQYPW and CDR2 is LRSPGD (reference sequence). V shed 1 base and J 2 bases; nucleotides not matched to a gene: 1. The CDR3 is made up of 15 amino acids. The CDR3 region is CTCSAVGGDYAEQFF. The DNA read from the CDR3 is TGCACCTGCAGTGCAGTTGGGGGGGACTATGCTGAGCAGTTC. Full variable domain (missing parts from reference TRBV1 and TRBJ2-1): VTLLEQNPRWRLVPRGQAVNLRCILKNSQYPWMSWYQQDLQKQLQWLFTLRSPGDKEVKSLPGADYLATRVTDTELRLQVANMSQGRTLYCTCSAVGGDYAEQFFGPGTRLTVL.

This clone was detected a few times. Gene names are mouse gene names. From the germline J gene comes the end of the CDR3, since the read stops 1 residue before it. This sequence joins TRBV26 and TRBJ2-1; tentative D call: TRBD1 (5 bases). Trimming left V 6 bases short and J 0 bases short, with 6 bases between. Germline V gives CDR1 KGHPV, CDR2 FQNQEV (reference sequence). This CDR3 region has 13 residues. Incomplete CDR3 DNA: TGTGCCAGCAGGGACAATAACTATGCTGAGCAGTTC. It codes for CASRDNNYAEQF. The full CDR3 protein is CASRDNNYAEQFF.

This clone was detected only once. Mouse names are used for the genes. The read falls 1 residue short of the CDR3 end, and the missing part is taken from the germline J gene. The chain joins TRBV3 to TRBJ2-1; D uncertain. Germline V CDR1 and CDR2: SNHLY, FYNGKV (reference sequence). V lost 4 bases and J lost 3, with 7 bases in between. The CDR3 totals 13 residues. Here the CDR3 reads CASSWQPYAEQFF. Incomplete CDR3 DNA: TGTGCCAGCAGCTGGCAGCCCTATGCTGAGCAGTTC.

This clone was seen a handful of times. Any gene name here is a mouse gene name. The read ends 1 residue early relative to the CDR3; the germline J gene fills the gap. J is TRBJ2-3 and V is TRBV13-2; either TRBD1 or TRBD2 may supply D (5 bases each). From germline, CDR1 is NNHNN and CDR2 SYGAGS (reference sequence). The CDR3 loop spans 14 amino acids. V was cut by 1 base and J by 1 base, with 7 bases left in between. This chain's CDR3 is CASGDLGRAETLYF. The sequenced part of the CDR3 DNA is TGTGCCAGCGGTGATCTGGGACGTGCAGAAACGCTGTAT.

The sample holds a few counts of this clone. The gene names given are mouse names. Read sequence stops 1 residue before the CDR3 end, and the germline J gene provides the missing end. The V and J genes are TRBV13-3 and TRBJ2-5; 8 positions agree with TRBD1. Looked up from germline, CDR1 is NNHDY and CDR2 is SYVADS. V was clipped by 3 bases and J by 3 bases; unmatched bases: 0. The CDR3 is made up of 13 amino acids. CDR3 bases read: TGTGCCAGCAGTGGGACAGGGCAAGACACCCAGTAC. Translation gives CASSGTGQDTQY. The complete CDR3 reads CASSGTGQDTQYF. Variable domain in full (rest from reference TRBV13-3 and TRBJ2-5): EAAVTQSPRSKVAVTGGKVTLSCHQTNNHDYMYWYRQDTGHGLRLIHYSYVADSTEKGDIPDGYKASRPSQENFSLILELASLSQTAVYFCASSGTGQDTQYFGPGTRLLVL.

As to this clone: The genes and germline here are from mouse. The read comes to an end 1 residue before the CDR3 does, leaving the germline J gene to fill in the end. The chain links TRBV26 to TRBJ2-2; D uncertain. Trimming pared 0 bases from V and 2 bases from J, leaving 7 bases between. Germline V gives CDR1 KGHPV, CDR2 FQNQEV (reference sequence). The CDR3 extends over 15 amino acids. The covered CDR3 bases are TGTGCCAGCAGTCTGTCGACGGGGAACACCGGGCAGCTCTAC. It codes for CASSLSTGNTGQLY. The CDR3 in full is CASSLSTGNTGQLYF.

Concerning this clone: Gene names are mouse gene names. Read coverage stops 1 residue before the CDR3 terminus; the germline J gene supplies the remainder. The rearrangement joins TRBV19 to TRBJ1-3, with 7 nucleotides matching TRBD1. The V gene's germline CDR1 is FNHDT and CDR2 SITEND (reference sequence). CDR3 size: 14 residues. V trimming: 4 bases; J trimming: 4 bases; junction bases outside the gene matches: 5. The DNA read from the CDR3 is TGTGCCAGCAGTCGGGACAGAGGGGGAAATACGCTCTAT. Protein: CASSRDRGGNTLY. From start to end, the CDR3 is CASSRDRGGNTLYF.

Comment on this clone: Mouse gene names and germline throughout. The missing CDR3 end, 1 residue past where the read stops, is filled in from the germline J gene. This chain links TRBV26 with TRBJ2-5, with 8 bases aligning to TRBD1. CDR1 and CDR2 from the germline V gene are KGHPV and FQNQEV (reference sequence). CDR3 length equals 15 residues. V shed 2 bases, J shed 1 base, and the junction held 2 bases outside the gene matches. The DNA read from the CDR3 is TGTGCCAGCAGTCTGCCAGGGGGCTACCAAGACACCCAGTAC. Translation gives CASSLPGGYQDTQY. The whole CDR3 sequence is CASSLPGGYQDTQYF.

A note on this clone: Gene names follow the mouse nomenclature. Coverage ceases 1 residue before the CDR3 finishes, and the germline J gene fills in the end. The chain joins TRBV26 to TRBJ2-4; a possible D gene is TRBD1 (6 bases). Germline CDR1 KGHPV, CDR2 FQNQEV (reference sequence). This CDR3 has 15 residues. The V end lost 4 bases, the J end lost 2 bases, and 13 bases lay between the germline ends. CDR3 in amino acids: CASSPPGTIQNTLYF. The CDR3 bases that were read are TGTGCCAGCAGTCCCCCAGGGACAATTCAAAACACCTTGTAC.

Of note for this clone: The gene names given are mouse names. The CDR3 end lies 1 residue beyond the end of the read and is filled in from the germline J gene. The chain has TRBV26 and TRBJ1-1; the D is unclear. Trimming removed 0 bases from V and 0 bases from J, with 5 bases in between. Germline V gives CDR1 KGHPV, CDR2 FQNQEV (reference sequence). This CDR3 has 14 residues. The CDR3 DNA, read in part, is TGTGCCAGCAGTCTGTCGTCTGCAAACACAGAAGTCTTC. Protein product: CASSLSSANTEVF. The full CDR3 protein reads CASSLSSANTEVFF.

With respect to this clone: Here the gene names and germline are mouse. The missing CDR3 end, 1 residue past where the read stops, is filled in from the germline J gene. V is TRBV12-2 and J is TRBJ2-7, with 10 bases fitting TRBD2. Trimming at V came to 0 bases and at J to 5 bases, leaving 3 bases not matched to a gene. The germline gives CDR1 SGHLS, CDR2 HYDKME. The CDR3 is 14 residues long. The CDR3 loop reads CASSLGLGGHEQYF. CDR3 DNA, as far as it was read: TGTGCCAGCTCTCTCGGGCTGGGGGGGCATGAACAGTAC.

To note about this clone: Germline and genes: mouse. The read ends 1 residue before the CDR3 terminus; that terminus is restored from the germline J gene. The chain is built from TRBV26 and TRBJ2-2, with 7 bases fitting TRBD1. Germline trimming cut 4 bases from V and 2 bases from J; bases unmatched to any gene: 1. The CDR3 covers 14 residues. Germline V gene lookup returns CDR1 KGHPV and CDR2 FQNQEV (reference sequence). This CDR3 is CASSPGQNTGQLYF. CDR3 bases read: TGTGCCAGCAGTCCGGGACAGAACACCGGGCAGCTCTAC.

This clone is medium-sized by share. Mouse names are used for the genes. The read ends 1 residue early relative to the CDR3; the germline J gene fills the gap. The chain is built from TRBV3 and TRBJ1-1; D perhaps matches TRBD1 (6 bases). The germline V and J ends were trimmed by 4 bases and 0 bases, with 9 bases remaining between them. Germline assignment: CDR1 SNHLY and CDR2 FYNGKV (reference sequence). The CDR3 is 14 residues long. This CDR3 reads CASSWGHANTEVFF. The part of the CDR3 DNA that was read is TGTGCCAGCAGCTGGGGACATGCAAACACAGAAGTCTTC.

A few counts support this clone. Mouse gene names apply. Coverage ceases 1 residue before the CDR3 finishes, and the germline J gene fills in the end. V gene TRBV31 combines with J gene TRBJ1-1; D may be TRBD1 (6 bases). The V and J ends lost 5 bases and 3 bases respectively, with 13 bases between them. This CDR3 is 13 amino acids long. Germline V gives CDR1 GKSSPN, CDR2 SITVG. CDR3 bases read: TGTGCCTGGGGGAGGGGGGCGGACACAGAAGTCTTC. Its translation: CAWGRGADTEVF. From start to end, the CDR3 is CAWGRGADTEVFF.

Remarks on this clone: Gene names denote mouse genes. CDR3 sequence reads: CASSLQGNTGQLYF. CDR3 bases read: TGTGCCAGCAGCCTACAGGGGAACACCGGGCAGCTCTAC. V usage is TRBV26 and J usage is TRBJ2-2; 7 bases agree with TRBD1. The read falls 1 residue short of the CDR3 end, and the missing part is taken from the germline J gene. Germline CDR1 is KGHPV and CDR2 is FQNQEV (reference sequence). The CDR3 extends over 14 amino acids. The trim removed 6 bases at V and 2 bases at J, leaving 3 bases unmatched.

By its share, this clone is medium-sized. The gene names here belong to mouse. Sequencing ends 1 residue short of the CDR3 end; the germline J gene provides the rest. The rearrangement uses TRBV26 and TRBJ2-7; D uncertain. Germline CDR1 is KGHPV and CDR2 is FQNQEV (reference sequence). The CDR3 runs 13 residues. The V and J ends lost 0 bases and 3 bases respectively, with 6 bases between them. The CDR3 loop reads CASSLSADYEQYF. CDR3 DNA, as far as it was read: TGTGCCAGCAGTCTGTCGGCAGACTATGAACAGTAC. Complete variable domain (other parts from reference TRBV26 and TRBJ2-7): NSKVIQTPRYLVKGQGQKAKMRCIPEKGHPVVFWYQQNKNNEFKFLINFQNQEVLQQIDMTEKRFSAECPSNSPCSLEIQSSEAGDSALYLCASSLSADYEQYFGPGTRLTVL.

Turning to this clone: Gene names denote mouse genes. The read ends 1 residue before the CDR3 terminus; that terminus is restored from the germline J gene. This chain links TRBV26 with TRBJ2-5; D unclear. V dropped 1 base and J dropped 0 bases, with 2 bases sitting between them. Germline V gene sequence: CDR1 KGHPV, CDR2 FQNQEV (reference sequence). This CDR3 has 13 residues. CDR3 DNA (partial): TGTGCCAGCAGTCTGTTTAACCAAGACACCCAGTAC. It specifies CASSLFNQDTQY. From start to end, the CDR3 is CASSLFNQDTQYF.

This clone is classed as medium-sized. Genes and germline come from the mouse. Partial CDR3 DNA: TGTGCCAGCAGTCTGTCCTTCTCCTATGAACAGTAC. This codes for CASSLSFSYEQY. The full CDR3 reads CASSLSFSYEQYF. The rearrangement links TRBV26 to TRBJ2-7, with D unclear. Read data end 1 residue before the CDR3 end; the end is taken from the germline J gene. CDR3 size: 13 residues. Trimming pared 0 bases from V and 0 bases from J, leaving 3 bases between. Germline loops: CDR1 KGHPV, CDR2 FQNQEV (reference sequence). The full variable domain, in which reference TRBV26 and TRBJ2-7 provide the parts outside the CDR3, is NSKVIQTPRYLVKGQGQKAKMRCIPEKGHPVVFWYQQNKNNEFKFLINFQNQEVLQQIDMTEKRFSAECPSNSPCSLEIQSSEAGDSALYLCASSLSFSYEQYFGPGTRLTVL.

About this clone: Gene names are mouse gene names. Read data end 1 residue before the CDR3 end; the end is taken from the germline J gene. Other DNA sequences within the sample encode an identical CDR3. The chain uses TRBV13-2 and TRBJ2-5; D perhaps matches TRBD1 (6 bases). The germline V and J ends were trimmed by 2 bases and 0 bases, with 7 bases remaining between them. From germline, CDR1 is NNHNN and CDR2 SYGAGS (reference sequence). The length of the CDR3 is 14 residues. The CDR3 here is CASGDRGNQDTQYF. The CDR3 bases that were read are TGTGCCAGCGGTGACAGGGGTAACCAAGACACCCAGTAC.